This T cell receptor beta chain was profiled in a study of shared clonotypes between healthy human individuals. Study-wide points: Clonotype sharing across donors was expected to vary with sequencing depth. Naive subsets typically showed greater estimated richness than memory subsets.

Generated by immunoSEQ multiplex PCR, the TCRdb table keeps only in-frame clones and is missing some. The sample lists roughly 2.5 million clones, 90% to 95% occurring once. Comment on this clone: The antigen remains undetermined.

The germline V and J ends were trimmed by 3 bases and 3 bases, with 9 bases remaining between them. Germline assignment: CDR1 LNHDA and CDR2 SQIVND (reference sequence). The CDR3 sequence is 13 residues long. Sequences were obtained from naive CD4+ T cells sorted from blood. The subset here: CD45RA+ positively selected. V usage is TRBV19 and J usage is TRBJ2-7; a weak D match, TRBD2 (6 bases). This TCR derives from a man aged 18 to 29 in good health. The CDR3 DNA reads TGTGCCAGTAGTATGCAGGGAGGCTACGAGCAGTACTTC. It specifies CASSMQGGYEQYF.